The rows below give T cell receptor beta chains drawn from one sample of a study of early T cells in non-severe SARS-CoV-2 infection. TCRdb called the 5' RACE reads again in MiXCR, with one record for every CDR3 protein. The sample includes about 23,000 distinct CDR3 sequences, more than 3.5% of them seen just once. The sequencing sample was made of whole blood. Receptors originate from an adult who was a healthcare worker with PCR-confirmed SARS-CoV-2 infection or an uninfected control (not recorded which). Both conserved end residues are part of each CDR3. A D gene is named only where the DNA matches it firmly.

TRBJ2-7 | TRBV7-2 | NA | CASSLEVRASYEQYF
TRBJ2-2 | TRBV3-1 | NA | CASSQPTGELFF
TRBJ2-1 | TRBV4-3 | NA | CASSPESPRTNEQFF
TRBJ2-1 | TRBV10-3 | TRBD2 | CAISLGGSMNEQFF
TRBJ1-1 | TRBV5-1 | TRBD1 | CASSLRTGGDGEAFF
TRBJ2-3 | TRBV11-2 | TRBD2 | CASRRGGTDTQYF
TRBJ1-2 | TRBV12-3/TRBV12-4 | NA | CASRRVGGNYGYTF
TRBJ1-4 | TRBV5-6 | NA | CASSPGGMEEKLFF
TRBJ2-7 | TRBV29-1 | NA | CSVEDWNNNYEQYF
TRBJ2-7 | TRBV28 | NA | CASSLNNYEQYF
TRBJ2-2 | TRBV13 | TRBD2 | CASSFRRLAGGPNTGELFF
TRBJ1-6 | TRBV7-2 | NA | CASSYTGLGGSPLHF
TRBJ2-3 | TRBV7-6 | TRBD2 | CASSWETSGGADTQYF
TRBJ2-1 | TRBV20-1 | NA | CSGIPSYNEQFF
TRBJ2-3 | TRBV7-4 | NA | CASSWDRSPSTDTQYF
TRBJ1-6 | TRBV28 | NA | CASCALSSYNSPLHF
TRBJ2-1 | TRBV12-3/TRBV12-4 | NA | CASSPPGRDEQFF